A selection of T cell receptor beta chains follows, all from one sample in a study of neoadjuvant anti-PD-1 for oral cavity cancer. The data were produced by immunoSEQ multiplex PCR, yet TCRdb's version contains in-frame clones alone and is incomplete. The sample lists about 23,000 clones; 35% to 50% were seen once. The sequencing here drew on tumor tissue, taken after nivolumab (anti-PD-1) treatment. The receptors originated from a person between 40 and 85 years old with oral cavity squamous cell carcinoma. Both conserved end residues are part of each CDR3. The D gene is left open where the match is weak. Only some rows state a clone size, as once, few, many or a class for expanded clones.

abundance	v_gene	j_gene	d_gene	CDR3aa	CDR3nt
.	TRBV7-3	TRBJ2-1	TRBD2	CASSLTPGLAGGYNEQFF	TGTGCCAGCAGCTTAACGCCGGGACTAGCGGGGGGGTACAATGAGCAGTTCTTC
medium-sized	TRBV5-1	TRBJ1-1	.	CASSLAHGNTEAFF	TGCGCCAGCAGCTTGGCCCACGGGAACACTGAAGCTTTCTTT
many	TRBV2	TRBJ1-2	.	CASSLQGSALYGYTF	TGTGCCAGCAGTCTACAGGGTTCTGCACTGTATGGCTACACCTTC
few	TRBV6-1	TRBJ2-3	TRBD1	CASRRQGRDTQYF	TGTGCCAGCAGAAGACAGGGGAGGGATACGCAGTATTTT
.	TRBV7-2	TRBJ1-2	.	CASSLVGNYGYTF	TGTGCCAGCAGCTTGGTCGGGAACTATGGCTACACCTTC
.	TRBV7-2	TRBJ2-7	.	CASSFMTSYEQYF	TGTGCCAGCAGCTTCATGACCTCCTACGAGCAGTACTTC
.	TRBV6-5	TRBJ1-1	.	CASRLFILPNTEAFF	TGTGCCAGCAGGCTATTCATTCTACCTAACACTGAAGCTTTCTTT
few	TRBV11-2	TRBJ2-7	.	CASSLHSAGRTYEQYF	TGTGCCAGCAGCTTACACTCTGCGGGGCGGACCTACGAGCAGTACTTC
.	TRBV30	TRBJ2-7	TRBD2	CAWGSGGPTREQYF	TGTGCCTGGGGTAGCGGGGGGCCCACCCGCGAGCAGTACTTC
few	TRBV19	TRBJ1-5	TRBD1	CASSTLTGVRQPQHF	TGTGCCAGTAGTACCCTGACAGGGGTCCGGCAGCCCCAGCATTTT
.	TRBV30	TRBJ2-3	.	CAWRESLLATDTQYF	TGTGCCTGGAGGGAGTCTTTGCTAGCTACAGATACGCAGTATTTT
medium-sized	TRBV19	TRBJ1-1	TRBD1	CASSWDRGRNTEAFF	TGTGCCAGTAGCTGGGACAGGGGACGGAACACTGAAGCTTTCTTT
.	TRBV9	TRBJ2-7	TRBD1	CASSVSGTAAYEQYF	TGTGCCAGCAGCGTTTCCGGGACAGCTGCCTACGAGCAGTACTTC
few	TRBV6-1	TRBJ1-2	.	CASSERGDGYTF	TGTGCCAGCAGTGAAAGGGGCGATGGCTACACCTTC
.	TRBV11-2	TRBJ2-5	.	CASRIGETQYF	TGTGCCAGCAGGATAGGGGAGACCCAGTACTTC
.	TRBV27	TRBJ2-7	TRBD2	CASSLSGTSGVYEQYF	TGTGCCAGCAGTTTATCGGGGACTAGCGGAGTCTACGAGCAGTACTTC
few	TRBV7-7	TRBJ1-4	.	CASSLSPFNEKLFF	TGTGCCAGCAGCTTATCGCCATTCAATGAAAAACTGTTTTTT
.	TRBV28	TRBJ1-6	.	CASSLGHDNSPLHF	TGTGCCAGCAGTCTCGGACACGATAATTCACCCCTCCACTTT
.	TRBV11-2	TRBJ2-1	.	CASSYPGHWEQFF	TGTGCCAGCAGCTATCCGGGACATTGGGAGCAGTTCTTC
.	TRBV10-3	TRBJ1-6	TRBD1	CAIRATGGPLHF	TGTGCCATCAGGGCGACAGGGGGACCCCTCCACTTT
.	TRBV7-9	TRBJ2-1	.	CASSTGGGNNEQFF	TGTGCCAGCAGCACGGGCGGAGGGAACAATGAGCAGTTCTTC
.	TRBV4-1	TRBJ2-1	TRBD2	CASSPGPRGDEQFF	TGCGCCAGCAGCCCTGGGCCGCGGGGGGATGAGCAGTTCTTC
many	TRBV9	TRBJ1-4	.	CASSVGLAATLFF	TGTGCCAGCAGCGTAGGATTGGCTGCCACTCTGTTTTTT
once	TRBV30	TRBJ2-3	TRBD1	CAWRDRQGGDTQYF	TGTGCCTGGAGAGACCGACAGGGGGGAGATACGCAGTATTTT
once	TRBV6-5	TRBJ1-2	.	CASRTRYGYTF	TGTGCCAGCAGGACTCGTTATGGCTACACCTTC
few	TRBV28	TRBJ2-5	TRBD1	CASSTPDRGLQYF	TGTGCCAGCAGTACCCCCGACAGGGGGCTCCAGTACTTC
few	TRBV7-2	TRBJ1-1	TRBD1	CASSPGTGRVNTEAFF	TGTGCCAGCAGCCCCGGGACAGGGAGGGTGAACACTGAAGCTTTCTTT
.	TRBV5-4	TRBJ1-1	.	CASSLAPNRVLLTEAFF	TGTGCCAGCAGCTTGGCACCCAACAGGGTATTATTAACTGAAGCTTTCTTT
few	TRBV7-2	TRBJ1-2	.	CASSLKGGSYGYTF	TGTGCCAGCAGCTTAAAAGGGGGATCCTATGGCTACACCTTC
.	TRBV9	TRBJ2-1	TRBD2	CASSAQWGTRPNEQFF	TGTGCCAGCAGCGCTCAATGGGGGACTAGACCGAATGAGCAGTTCTTC
few	TRBV11-2	TRBJ1-4	.	CASSLSWTDEKLFF	TGTGCCAGCAGCTTATCCTGGACAGATGAAAAACTGTTTTTT
few	TRBV5-1	TRBJ2-7	.	CASSLNSAYEQYF	TGCGCCAGCAGCTTGAACAGTGCCTACGAGCAGTACTTC
few	TRBV19	TRBJ2-1	.	CASRAMPNEQFF	TGTGCCAGTAGGGCTATGCCCAATGAGCAGTTCTTC
.	TRBV10-3	TRBJ2-3	.	CAISPRGSGLDTQYF	TGTGCCATCAGCCCTCGGGGTAGCGGTCTCGATACGCAGTATTTT
.	TRBV28	TRBJ1-5	TRBD1	CASIVDRSWSQPQHF	TGTGCCAGCATCGTGGACAGGAGCTGGAGTCAGCCCCAGCATTTT
.	TRBV4-1	TRBJ1-6	TRBD1	CASSHDRTGASSYNSPLHF	TGCGCCAGCAGCCACGATCGGACAGGGGCGAGCTCCTATAATTCACCCCTCCACTTT
.	TRBV7-9	TRBJ2-3	TRBD2	CAVITSGSGTQYF	TGTGCCGTCATTACTAGCGGGTCTGGTACGCAGTATTTT
few	TRBV6-1	TRBJ1-1	.	CASSYAGAVAFF	TGTGCCAGCAGTTATGCGGGAGCGGTGGCTTTCTTT
.	TRBV4-1	TRBJ1-1	TRBD1	CASRRGQGPHTEAFF	TGCGCCAGCAGGCGCGGACAGGGGCCCCACACTGAAGCTTTCTTT
many	TRBV19	TRBJ1-4	.	CASSIRGEKLFF	TGTGCCAGTAGTATTCGGGGTGAAAAACTGTTTTTT
.	TRBV5-1	TRBJ1-1	.	CASSFSDTEAFF	TGCGCCAGCAGCTTTTCGGACACTGAAGCTTTCTTT
once	TRBV7-9	TRBJ2-7	TRBD2	CASSPGVFEKRGGIEQYF	TGTGCCAGCAGCCCAGGGGTTTTCGAGAAGCGGGGGGGCATCGAGCAGTACTTC
.	TRBV28	TRBJ1-2	.	CASSFPDGNYGYTF	TGTGCCAGCAGTTTCCCTGACGGTAACTATGGCTACACCTTC
.	TRBV27	TRBJ2-1	.	CASSTAASLGTNEQFF	TGTGCCAGCAGTACGGCAGCCTCCCTGGGGACCAATGAGCAGTTCTTC
.	TRBV11-2	TRBJ2-2	TRBD1	CASSMDRGTGELFF	TGTGCCAGCAGCATGGACAGGGGAACCGGGGAGCTGTTTTTT
few	TRBV29-1	TRBJ1-2	.	CSVEAQGRNYGYTF	TGCAGCGTTGAGGCACAGGGACGCAACTATGGCTACACCTTC
.	TRBV30	TRBJ2-2	TRBD1	CAWSDKIQTGISTGELFF	TGTGCCTGGAGTGACAAAATTCAGACAGGGATTAGCACCGGGGAGCTGTTTTTT
.	TRBV10-3	TRBJ2-7	.	CAISESSGHYEQYF	TGTGCCATCAGTGAGTCGTCGGGACACTACGAGCAGTACTTC
.	TRBV6-1	TRBJ1-2	TRBD1	CASRGQGFYGYTF	TGTGCCAGCAGGGGACAGGGGTTCTATGGCTACACCTTC
.	TRBV28	TRBJ1-4	TRBD1	CASTSFGTGGNNEKLFF	TGTGCCAGCACCTCATTCGGGACAGGGGGCAATAATGAAAAACTGTTTTTT
.	TRBV9	TRBJ2-3	.	CASSVALGSGGVDTQYF	TGTGCCAGCAGCGTAGCCTTGGGGAGCGGTGGGGTGGATACGCAGTATTTT
few	TRBV7-9	TRBJ1-2	.	CASSFRDTASYGYTF	TGTGCCAGCAGCTTTCGGGACACCGCTTCTTATGGCTACACCTTC
few	TRBV19	TRBJ1-6	TRBD1	CASSILTRGPSPLHF	TGTGCCAGTAGTATACTTACCAGGGGGCCTTCACCCCTCCACTTT
few	TRBV14	TRBJ1-2	.	CASSQIANRNYGYTF	TGTGCCAGCAGCCAAATCGCGAATAGGAACTATGGCTACACCTTC
few	TRBV7-8	TRBJ2-7	TRBD1	CASGAGGYEQYF	TGTGCCAGCGGGGCAGGGGGCTACGAGCAGTACTTC
few	TRBV30	TRBJ2-7	.	CAWSVWQLPYEQYF	TGTGCCTGGAGTGTATGGCAGTTACCGTACGAGCAGTACTTC
many	TRBV11-2	TRBJ2-1	TRBD1	CASSPSQQGPRNEQFF	TGTGCCAGCAGCCCCTCCCAACAGGGGCCCCGGAATGAGCAGTTCTTC
.	TRBV4-3	TRBJ2-3	.	CASSQGRDTQYF	TGCGCCAGCAGCCAAGGACGGGATACGCAGTATTTT
.	TRBV6-1	TRBJ2-7	.	CASSEIVGRGYEQYF	TGTGCCAGCAGTGAAATCGTGGGCAGGGGCTACGAGCAGTACTTC
many	TRBV27	TRBJ1-5	.	CASSSVGGRQPQHF	TGTGCCAGCAGTTCAGTGGGGGGGCGGCAGCCCCAGCATTTT